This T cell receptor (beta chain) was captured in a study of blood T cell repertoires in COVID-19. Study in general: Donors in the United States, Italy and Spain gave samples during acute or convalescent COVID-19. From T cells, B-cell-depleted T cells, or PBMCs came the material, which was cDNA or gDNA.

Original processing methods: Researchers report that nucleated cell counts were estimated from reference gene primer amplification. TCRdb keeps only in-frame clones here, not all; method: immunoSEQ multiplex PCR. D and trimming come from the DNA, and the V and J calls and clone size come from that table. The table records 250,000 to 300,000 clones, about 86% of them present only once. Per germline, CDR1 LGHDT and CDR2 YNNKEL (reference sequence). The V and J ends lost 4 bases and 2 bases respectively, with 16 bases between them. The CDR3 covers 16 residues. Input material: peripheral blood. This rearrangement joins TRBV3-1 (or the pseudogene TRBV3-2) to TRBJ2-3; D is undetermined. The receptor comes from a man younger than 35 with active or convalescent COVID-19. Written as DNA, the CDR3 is TGTGCCAGCAGCCTCGCCACGGTGTTCCCCACAGATACGCAGTATTTT. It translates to CASSLATVFPTDTQYF.